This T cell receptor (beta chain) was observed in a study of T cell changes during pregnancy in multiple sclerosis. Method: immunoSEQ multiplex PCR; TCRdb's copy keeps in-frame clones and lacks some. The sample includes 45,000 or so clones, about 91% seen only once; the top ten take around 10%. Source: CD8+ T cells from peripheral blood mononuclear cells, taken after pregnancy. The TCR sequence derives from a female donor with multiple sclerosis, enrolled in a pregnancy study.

CDR3 region: CASSEALGLAEYNEQFF. The CDR3 DNA reads TGTGCCAGCAGTGAGGCCCTGGGACTAGCGGAATACAATGAGCAGTTCTTC. V usage is TRBV6-1 and J usage is TRBJ2-1; 11 nucleotides match TRBD2. The CDR3 is made up of 17 amino acids. CDR1 is MNHNS and CDR2 is SASEGT in the germline V gene. With V trimmed by 3 bases and J by 4 bases, 8 bases remained unmatched.